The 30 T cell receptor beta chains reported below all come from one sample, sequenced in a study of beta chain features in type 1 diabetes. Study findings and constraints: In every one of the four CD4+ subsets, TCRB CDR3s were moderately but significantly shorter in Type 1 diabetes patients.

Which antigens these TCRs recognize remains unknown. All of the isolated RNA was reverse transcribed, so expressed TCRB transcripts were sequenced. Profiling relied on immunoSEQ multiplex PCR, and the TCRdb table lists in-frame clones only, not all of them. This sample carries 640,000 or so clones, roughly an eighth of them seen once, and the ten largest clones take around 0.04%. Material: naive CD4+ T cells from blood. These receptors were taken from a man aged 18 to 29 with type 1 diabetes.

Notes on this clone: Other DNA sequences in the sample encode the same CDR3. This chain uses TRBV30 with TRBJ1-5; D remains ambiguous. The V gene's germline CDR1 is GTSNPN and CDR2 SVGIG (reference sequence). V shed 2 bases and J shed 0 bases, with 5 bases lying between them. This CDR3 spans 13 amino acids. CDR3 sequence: CAWSTDSNQPQHF. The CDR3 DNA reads TGTGCCTGGAGTACAGATAGCAATCAGCCCCAGCATTTT.

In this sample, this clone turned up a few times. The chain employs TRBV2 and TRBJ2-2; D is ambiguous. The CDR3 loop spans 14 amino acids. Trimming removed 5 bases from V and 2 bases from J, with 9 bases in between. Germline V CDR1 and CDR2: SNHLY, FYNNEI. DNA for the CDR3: TGTGCCAGCAGTTCACACTTAAACACCGGGGAGCTGTTTTTT. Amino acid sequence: CASSSHLNTGELFF.

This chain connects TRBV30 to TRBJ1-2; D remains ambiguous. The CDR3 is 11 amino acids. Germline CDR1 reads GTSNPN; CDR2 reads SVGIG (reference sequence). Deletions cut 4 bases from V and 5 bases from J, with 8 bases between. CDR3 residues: CAWTLGYGYTF. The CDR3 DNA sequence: TGTGCCTGGACCCTGGGTTATGGCTACACCTTC.

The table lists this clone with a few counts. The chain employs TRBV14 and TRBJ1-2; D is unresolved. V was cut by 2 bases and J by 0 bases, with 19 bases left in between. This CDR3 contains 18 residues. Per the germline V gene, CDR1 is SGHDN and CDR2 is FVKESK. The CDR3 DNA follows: TGTGCCAGCAGCCAAAGAAGCGGTTGGGGTTTAGCTAACTATGGCTACACCTTC. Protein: CASSQRSGWGLANYGYTF.

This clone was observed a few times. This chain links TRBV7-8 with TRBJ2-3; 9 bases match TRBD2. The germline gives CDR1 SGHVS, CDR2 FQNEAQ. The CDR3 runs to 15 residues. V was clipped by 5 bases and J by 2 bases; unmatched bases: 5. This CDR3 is CASSPSGGPTDTQYF. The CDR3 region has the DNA TGTGCCAGCAGCCCGAGCGGGGGGCCCACAGATACGCAGTATTTT. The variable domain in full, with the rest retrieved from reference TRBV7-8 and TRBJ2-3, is GAGVSQSPRYKVAKRGQDVALRCDPISGHVSLFWYQQALGQGPEFLTYFQNEAQLDKSGLPSDRFFAERPEGSVSTLKIQRTQQEDSAVYLCASSPSGGPTDTQYFGPGTRLTVL.

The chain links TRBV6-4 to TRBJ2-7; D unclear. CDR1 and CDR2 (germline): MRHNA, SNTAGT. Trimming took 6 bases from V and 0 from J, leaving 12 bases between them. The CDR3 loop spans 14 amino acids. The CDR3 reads CASSAESSSYEQYF. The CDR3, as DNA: TGTGCCAGCAGCGCGGAGTCGAGCTCCTACGAGCAGTACTTC.

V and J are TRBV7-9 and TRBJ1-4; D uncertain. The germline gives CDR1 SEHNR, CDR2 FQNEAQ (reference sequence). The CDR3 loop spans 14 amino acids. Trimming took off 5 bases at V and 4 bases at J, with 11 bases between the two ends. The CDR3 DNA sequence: TGTGCCAGCAGCCCCCGCGGGCTTAATGAAAAACTGTTTTTT. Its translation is CASSPRGLNEKLFF. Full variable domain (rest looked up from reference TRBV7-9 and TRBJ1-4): DTGVSQNPRHKITKRGQNVTFRCDPISEHNRLYWYRQTLGQGPEFLTYFQNEAQLEKSRLLSDRFSAERPKGSFSTLEIQRTEQGDSAMYLCASSPRGLNEKLFFGSGTQLSVL.

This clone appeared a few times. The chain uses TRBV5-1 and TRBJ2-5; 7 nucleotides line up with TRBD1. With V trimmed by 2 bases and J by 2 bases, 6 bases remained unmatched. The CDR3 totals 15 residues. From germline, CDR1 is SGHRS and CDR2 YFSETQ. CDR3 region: CASSFPGTVQETQYF. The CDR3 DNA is TGCGCCAGCAGCTTTCCGGGGACAGTACAAGAGACCCAGTACTTC.

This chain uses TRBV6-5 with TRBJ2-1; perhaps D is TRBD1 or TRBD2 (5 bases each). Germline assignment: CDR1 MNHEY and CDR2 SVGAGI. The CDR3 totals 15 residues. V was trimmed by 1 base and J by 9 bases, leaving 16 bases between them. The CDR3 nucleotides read TGTGCCAGCAGTTACTTGGATACCTATGGGGGTGAGCAGTTCTTC. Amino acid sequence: CASSYLDTYGGEQFF.

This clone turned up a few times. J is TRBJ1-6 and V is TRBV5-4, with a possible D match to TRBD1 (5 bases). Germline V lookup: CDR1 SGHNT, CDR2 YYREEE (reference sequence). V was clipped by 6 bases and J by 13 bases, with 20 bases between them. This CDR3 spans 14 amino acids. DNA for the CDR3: TGTGCCAGCACCCCAAGGGGCGGACAATTGCCCCTCCACTTT. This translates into CASTPRGGQLPLHF.

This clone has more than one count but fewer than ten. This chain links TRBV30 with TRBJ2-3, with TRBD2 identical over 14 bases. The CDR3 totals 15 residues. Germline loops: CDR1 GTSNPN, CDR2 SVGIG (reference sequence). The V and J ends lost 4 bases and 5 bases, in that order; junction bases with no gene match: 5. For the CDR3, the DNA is TGTGCCTGGAAAATCGGGACTAGCGGGGGAGATACGCAGTATTTT. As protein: CAWKIGTSGGDTQYF.

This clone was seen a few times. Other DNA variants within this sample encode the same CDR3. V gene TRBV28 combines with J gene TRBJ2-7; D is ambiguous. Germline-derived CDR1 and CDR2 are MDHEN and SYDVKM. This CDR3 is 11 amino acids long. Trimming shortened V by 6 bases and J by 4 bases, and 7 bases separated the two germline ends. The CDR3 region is CASSLGYEQYF. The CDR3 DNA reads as TGTGCCAGCAGCTTAGGGTACGAGCAGTACTTC.

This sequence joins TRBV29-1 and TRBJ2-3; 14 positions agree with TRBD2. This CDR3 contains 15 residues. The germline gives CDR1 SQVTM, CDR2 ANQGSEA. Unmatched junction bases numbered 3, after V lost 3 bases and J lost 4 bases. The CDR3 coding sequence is TGCAGCGTTGACCGACTAGCGGGGGGGGCAGATACGCAGTATTTT. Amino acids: CSVDRLAGGADTQYF.

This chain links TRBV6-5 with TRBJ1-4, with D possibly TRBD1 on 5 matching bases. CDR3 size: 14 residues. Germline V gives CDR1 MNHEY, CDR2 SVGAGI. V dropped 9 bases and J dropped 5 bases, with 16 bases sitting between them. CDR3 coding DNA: TGTGCCAGTAATGATGGGGGTCAAAATGAAAAACTGTTTTTT. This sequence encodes CASNDGGQNEKLFF.

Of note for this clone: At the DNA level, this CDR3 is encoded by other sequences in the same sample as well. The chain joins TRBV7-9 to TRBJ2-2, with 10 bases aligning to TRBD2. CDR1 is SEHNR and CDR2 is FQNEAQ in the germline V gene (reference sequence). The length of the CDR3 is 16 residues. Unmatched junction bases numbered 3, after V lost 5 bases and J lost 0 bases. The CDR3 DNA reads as TGTGCCAGCAGCCACACTAGCGGGGCGAACACCGGGGAGCTGTTTTTT. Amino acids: CASSHTSGANTGELFF.

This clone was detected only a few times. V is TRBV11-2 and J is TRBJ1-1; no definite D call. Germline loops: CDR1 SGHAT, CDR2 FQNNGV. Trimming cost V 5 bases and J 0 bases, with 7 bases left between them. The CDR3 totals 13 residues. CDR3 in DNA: TGTGCCAGCAGCCTAACACTGAACACTGAAGCTTTCTTT. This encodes CASSLTLNTEAFF.

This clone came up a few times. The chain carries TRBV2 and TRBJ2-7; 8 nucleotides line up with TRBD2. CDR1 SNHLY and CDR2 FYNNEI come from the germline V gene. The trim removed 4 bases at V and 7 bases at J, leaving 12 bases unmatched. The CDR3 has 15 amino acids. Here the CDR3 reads CASSAERGQSGEQYF. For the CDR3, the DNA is TGTGCCAGCAGTGCCGAGCGGGGGCAGTCGGGAGAGCAGTACTTC. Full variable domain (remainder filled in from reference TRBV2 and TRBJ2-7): EPEVTQTPSHQVTQMGQEVILRCVPISNHLYFYWYRQILGQKVEFLVSFYNNEISEKSEIFDDQFSVERPDGSNFTLKIRSTKLEDSAMYFCASSAERGQSGEQYFGPGTRLTVT.

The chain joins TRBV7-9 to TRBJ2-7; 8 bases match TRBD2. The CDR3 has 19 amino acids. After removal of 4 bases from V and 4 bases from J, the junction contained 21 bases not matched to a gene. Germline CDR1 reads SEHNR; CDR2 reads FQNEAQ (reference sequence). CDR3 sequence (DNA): TGTGCCAGCAGCTCGAGTACTCGATTTAGCGGGACCACCTTGTACGAGCAGTACTTC. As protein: CASSSSTRFSGTTLYEQYF.

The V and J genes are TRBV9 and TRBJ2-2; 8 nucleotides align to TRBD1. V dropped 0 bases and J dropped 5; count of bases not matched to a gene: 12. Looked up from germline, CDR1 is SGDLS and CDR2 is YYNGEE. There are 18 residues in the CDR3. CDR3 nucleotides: TGTGCCAGCAGCGTAGTTTCCGGACAGGGCGCCGGTACCGGGGAGCTGTTTTTT. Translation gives CASSVVSGQGAGTGELFF.

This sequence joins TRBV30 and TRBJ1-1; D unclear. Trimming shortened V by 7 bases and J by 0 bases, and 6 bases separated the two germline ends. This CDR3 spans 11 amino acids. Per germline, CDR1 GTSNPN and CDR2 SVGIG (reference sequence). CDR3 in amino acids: CAFKMNTEAFF. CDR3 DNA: TGTGCCTTTAAAATGAACACTGAAGCTTTCTTT.

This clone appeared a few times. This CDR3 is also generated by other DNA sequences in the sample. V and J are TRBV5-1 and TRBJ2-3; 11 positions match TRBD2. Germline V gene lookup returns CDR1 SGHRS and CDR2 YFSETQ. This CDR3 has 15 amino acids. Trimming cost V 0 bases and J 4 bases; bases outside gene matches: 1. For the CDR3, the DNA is TGCGCCAGCAGCTTGGTAGCGGGAGGGCCAGATACGCAGTATTTT. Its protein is CASSLVAGGPDTQYF.

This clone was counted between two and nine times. The CDR3 loop is CASTSLGVGAYEQYF. For the CDR3, the DNA is TGTGCCAGCACTTCCCTGGGAGTAGGGGCCTACGAGCAGTACTTC. The chain links TRBV6-6 to TRBJ2-7; D might be TRBD1 or TRBD2, each matching 5 bases. Germline V gene sequence: CDR1 MNHNY, CDR2 SVGAGI (reference sequence). The V end was cut by 7 bases, the J end by 2 bases, with 18 bases between. The CDR3 is 15 residues long.

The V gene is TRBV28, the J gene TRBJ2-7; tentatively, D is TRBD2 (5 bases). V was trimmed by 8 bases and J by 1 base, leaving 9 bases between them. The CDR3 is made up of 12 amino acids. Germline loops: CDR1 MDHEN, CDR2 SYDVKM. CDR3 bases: TGTGCCAGCGGGCCGGGGTCCTACGAGCAGTACTTC. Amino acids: CASGPGSYEQYF.

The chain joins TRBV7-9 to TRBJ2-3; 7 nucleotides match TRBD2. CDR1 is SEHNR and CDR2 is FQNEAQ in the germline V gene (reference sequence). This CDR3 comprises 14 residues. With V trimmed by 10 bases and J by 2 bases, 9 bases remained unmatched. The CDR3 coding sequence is TGTGCCACCGTCCTAGCGGAGATCACAGATACGCAGTATTTT. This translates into CATVLAEITDTQYF.

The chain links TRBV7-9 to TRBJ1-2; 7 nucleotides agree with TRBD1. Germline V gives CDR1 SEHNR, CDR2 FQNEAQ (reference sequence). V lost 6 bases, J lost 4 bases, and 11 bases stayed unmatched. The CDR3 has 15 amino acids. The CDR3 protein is CASSTAGGQLYGYTF. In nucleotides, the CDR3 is TGTGCCAGCAGTACCGCTGGGGGACAGCTCTATGGCTACACCTTC.

As DNA, the CDR3 is TGCAGCGTTGAAGGACAGGGAGGAAACACCATATATTTT. As protein: CSVEGQGGNTIYF. This chain links TRBV29-1 with TRBJ1-3; 7 nucleotides match TRBD1. V gave up 1 base and J gave up 4 bases; unmatched junction bases: 1. This CDR3 is built from 13 residues. CDR1 and CDR2 (germline): SQVTM, ANQGSEA.

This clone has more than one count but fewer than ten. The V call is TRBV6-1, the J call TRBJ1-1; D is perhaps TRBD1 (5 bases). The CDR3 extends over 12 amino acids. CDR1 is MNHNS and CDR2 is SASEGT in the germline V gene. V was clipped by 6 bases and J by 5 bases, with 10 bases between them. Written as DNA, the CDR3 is TGTGCCAGCAGAACCAGGGATACTGAAGCTTTCTTT. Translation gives CASRTRDTEAFF.

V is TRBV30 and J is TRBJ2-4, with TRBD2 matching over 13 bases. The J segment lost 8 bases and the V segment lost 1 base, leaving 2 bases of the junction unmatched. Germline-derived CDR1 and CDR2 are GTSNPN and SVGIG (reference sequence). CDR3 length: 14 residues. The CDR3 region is CAWSAGLAGDIQYF. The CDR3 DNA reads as TGTGCCTGGAGTGCCGGACTAGCGGGAGACATTCAGTACTTC. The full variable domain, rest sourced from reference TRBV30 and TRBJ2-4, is SQTIHQWPATLVQPVGSPLSLECTVEGTSNPNLYWYRQAAGRGLQLLFYSVGIGQISSEVPQNLSASRPQDRQFILSSKKLLLSDSGFYLCAWSAGLAGDIQYFGAGTRLSVL.

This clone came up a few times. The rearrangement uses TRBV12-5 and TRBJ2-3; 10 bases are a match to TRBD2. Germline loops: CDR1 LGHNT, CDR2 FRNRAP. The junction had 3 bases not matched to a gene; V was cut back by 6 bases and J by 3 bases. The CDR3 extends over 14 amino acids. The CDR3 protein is CASGLAGLTDTQYF. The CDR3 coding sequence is TGTGCTAGTGGACTAGCGGGGTTAACAGATACGCAGTATTTT.

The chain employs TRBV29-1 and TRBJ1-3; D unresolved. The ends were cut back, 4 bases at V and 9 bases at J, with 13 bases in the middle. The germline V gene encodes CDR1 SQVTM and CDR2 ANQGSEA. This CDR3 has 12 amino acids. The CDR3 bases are TGCAGCGTTGGTTGGGGTGCGGGCACCATATATTTT. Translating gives CSVGWGAGTIYF.